This TCR beta chain is drawn from a study of beta chain features in type 1 diabetes. A remark on this clone: The antigen is not known.

Isolated RNA was reverse transcribed in full, so expressed TCRB transcripts were sequenced. Clones were read by immunoSEQ multiplex PCR, and TCRdb kept only the in-frame ones, dropping some. This sample yields some 410,000 clones, of which about an eighth are seen a single time; 0.045% to 0.06% belongs to the top ten. Germline V gives CDR1 MNHEY, CDR2 SMNVEV (reference sequence). The V end lost 0 bases, the J end lost 8 bases, and 13 bases lay between the germline ends. The CDR3 totals 14 residues. The study, taken as a whole, reports: Within the patient group, naive, central memory and Treg TCRB repertoires appeared more similar to each other than within healthy donors. cDNA-based sequencing might over-represent cells highly expressing TCR. Type 1 diabetes patients had moderately but significantly shorter TCRB CDR3s in all four CD4+ subsets.

The chain has TRBV27 and TRBJ1-2, with a weak D call TRBD1 (6 bases). Sequencing was done on a sample of naive CD4+ T cells from blood. The sequence was obtained from a woman aged 18-29 years in good health. Written as DNA, the CDR3 is TGTGCCAGCAGTTTATCAGGACAGCTGCGCGGCTACACCTTC. This gives the protein CASSLSGQLRGYTF.